This TCR beta chain was obtained from a study of cytomegalovirus exposure and HLA in healthy donors. Sequenced by immunoSEQ multiplex PCR; TCRdb stores in-frame clones only, minus some. The sample records fewer than 250,000 clones, around nine tenths being singletons. Germline V gives CDR1 SQVTM, CDR2 ANQGSEA. The CDR3 runs 14 residues. The junction had 11 bases not matched to a gene; V was cut back by 7 bases and J by 2 bases. The sequencing sample was made of PBMCs. The sequence came from a man between 18 and 29 years old in good health and CMV-seronegative. The chain combines TRBV29-1 with TRBJ2-7, with 7 bases aligning to TRBD2. In DNA, the CDR3 is TGCAGCGCCGCCCCCGCTAGCGGTACCTACGAGCAGTACTTC. It yields the protein CSAAPASGTYEQYF.